This T cell receptor (beta chain) was sequenced for a study of CD8+ T cells in alopecia areata. Study context: Treated individuals took tofacitinib by mouth, 5 to 10 mg twice daily.

This CDR3 has 17 residues. From germline, CDR1 is MDHEN and CDR2 SYDVKM. V was cut by 3 bases and J by 7 bases, with 24 bases left in between. In each case, RNA was isolated and then reverse transcribed into cDNA as the sequencing template. Clones were sequenced by immunoSEQ multiplex PCR, and TCRdb holds only the in-frame ones, with some missing. The sample shows 150,000 or so clones, 40% to 50% of them seen only once. V is TRBV28 and J is TRBJ2-5; tentatively, D is TRBD1 (6 bases). The clonotype was recovered from a human donor with alopecia areata. Material: CD4+ T cells sorted from blood. The CDR3 sequence: CASSLRKQGKPDLTQYF. CDR3 sequence (DNA): TGTGCCAGCAGTTTGAGAAAACAGGGCAAACCTGATCTGACCCAGTACTTC.